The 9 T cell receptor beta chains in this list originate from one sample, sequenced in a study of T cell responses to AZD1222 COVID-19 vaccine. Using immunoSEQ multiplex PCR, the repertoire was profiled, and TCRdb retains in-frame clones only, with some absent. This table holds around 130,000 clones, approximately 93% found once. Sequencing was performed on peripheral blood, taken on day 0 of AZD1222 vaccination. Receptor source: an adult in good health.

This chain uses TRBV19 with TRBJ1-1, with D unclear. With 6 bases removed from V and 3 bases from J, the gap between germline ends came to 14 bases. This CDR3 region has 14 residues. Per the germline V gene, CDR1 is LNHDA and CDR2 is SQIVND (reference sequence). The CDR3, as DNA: TGTGCCAGTAGCAGCCCGCCGAGAGACACTGAAGCTTTCTTT. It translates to CASSSPPRDTEAFF.

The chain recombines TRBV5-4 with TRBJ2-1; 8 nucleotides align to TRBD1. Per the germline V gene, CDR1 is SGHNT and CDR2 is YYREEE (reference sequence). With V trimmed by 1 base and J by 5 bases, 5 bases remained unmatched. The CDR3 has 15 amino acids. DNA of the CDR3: TGTGCCAGCAGCTTGCCCGGGACAGGTCACAATGAGCAGTTCTTC. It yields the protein CASSLPGTGHNEQFF.

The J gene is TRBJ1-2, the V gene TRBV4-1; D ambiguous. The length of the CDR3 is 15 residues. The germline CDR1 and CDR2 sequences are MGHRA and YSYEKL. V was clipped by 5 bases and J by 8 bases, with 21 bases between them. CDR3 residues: CASSALTGISSGYTF. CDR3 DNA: TGCGCCAGCAGCGCCTTGACCGGGATCTCGTCGGGCTACACCTTC.

As DNA, the CDR3 is TGTGCCAGCAGTGAAGACTACCGGGAGACCCAGTACTTC. Translating gives CASSEDYRETQYF. The V and J genes are TRBV2 and TRBJ2-5, with D unclear. Trimming pared 1 base from V and 5 bases from J, leaving 8 bases between. The CDR3 is 13 residues long. The germline CDR1 and CDR2 sequences are SNHLY and FYNNEI.

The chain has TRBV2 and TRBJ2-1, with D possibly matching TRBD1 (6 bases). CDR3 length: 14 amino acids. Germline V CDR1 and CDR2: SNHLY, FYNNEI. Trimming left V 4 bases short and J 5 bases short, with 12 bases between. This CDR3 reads CASSGTAGDNEQFF. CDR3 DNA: TGTGCCAGCAGTGGCACCGCAGGGGACAATGAGCAGTTCTTC.

The CDR3 bases are TGTGCCAGCTCAGGGGACAGGGCCCCCTCCTACGAGCAGTACTTC. Its translation is CASSGDRAPSYEQYF. The chain joins TRBV18 to TRBJ2-7; TRBD1 agrees at 9 bases. Germline V CDR1 and CDR2: KGHSH, LQKENI. The J segment lost 0 bases and the V segment lost 5 bases, leaving 5 bases of the junction unmatched. The CDR3 is made up of 15 amino acids. The full variable domain, with the rest looked up from reference TRBV18 and TRBJ2-7, is NAGVMQNPRHLVRRRGQEARLRCSPMKGHSHVYWYRQLPEEGLKFMVYLQKENIIDESGMPKERFSAEFPKEGPSILRIQQVVRGDSAAYFCASSGDRAPSYEQYFGPGTRLTVT.

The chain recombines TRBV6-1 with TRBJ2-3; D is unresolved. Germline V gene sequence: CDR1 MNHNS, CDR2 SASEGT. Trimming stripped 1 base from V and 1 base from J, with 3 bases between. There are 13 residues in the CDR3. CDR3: CASSEVRTDTQYF. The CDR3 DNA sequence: TGTGCCAGCAGTGAAGTCCGCACAGATACGCAGTATTTT.

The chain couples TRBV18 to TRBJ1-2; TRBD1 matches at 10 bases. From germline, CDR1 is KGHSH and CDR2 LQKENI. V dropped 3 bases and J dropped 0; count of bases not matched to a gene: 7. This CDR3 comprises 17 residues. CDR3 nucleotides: TGTGCCAGCTCACCCCGACAGGGGGCTCAAGCTAACTATGGCTACACCTTC. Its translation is CASSPRQGAQANYGYTF.

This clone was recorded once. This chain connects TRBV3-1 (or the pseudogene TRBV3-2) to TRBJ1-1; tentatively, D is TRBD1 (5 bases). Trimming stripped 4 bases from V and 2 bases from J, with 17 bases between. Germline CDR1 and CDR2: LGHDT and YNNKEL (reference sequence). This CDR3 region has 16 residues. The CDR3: CASSRGSLPRNTEAFF. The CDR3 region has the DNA TGTGCCAGCAGCCGGGGCAGTTTACCTCGAAACACTGAAGCTTTCTTT.